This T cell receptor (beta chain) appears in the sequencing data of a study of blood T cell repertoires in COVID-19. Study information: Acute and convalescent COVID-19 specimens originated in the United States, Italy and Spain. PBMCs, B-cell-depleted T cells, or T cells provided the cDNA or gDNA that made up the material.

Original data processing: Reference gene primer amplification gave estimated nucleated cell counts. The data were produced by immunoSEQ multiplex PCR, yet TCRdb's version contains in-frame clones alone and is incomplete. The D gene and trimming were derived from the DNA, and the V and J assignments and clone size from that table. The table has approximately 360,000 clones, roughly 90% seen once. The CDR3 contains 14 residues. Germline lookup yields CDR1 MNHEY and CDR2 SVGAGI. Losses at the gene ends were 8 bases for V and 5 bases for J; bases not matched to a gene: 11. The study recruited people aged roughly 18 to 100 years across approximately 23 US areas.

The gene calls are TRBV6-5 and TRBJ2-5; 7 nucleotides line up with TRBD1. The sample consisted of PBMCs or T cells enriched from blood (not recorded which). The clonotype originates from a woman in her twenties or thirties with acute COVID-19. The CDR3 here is CASHPRGRGETQYF. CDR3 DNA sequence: TGTGCCAGCCACCCTAGGGGGCGCGGGGAGACCCAGTACTTC.